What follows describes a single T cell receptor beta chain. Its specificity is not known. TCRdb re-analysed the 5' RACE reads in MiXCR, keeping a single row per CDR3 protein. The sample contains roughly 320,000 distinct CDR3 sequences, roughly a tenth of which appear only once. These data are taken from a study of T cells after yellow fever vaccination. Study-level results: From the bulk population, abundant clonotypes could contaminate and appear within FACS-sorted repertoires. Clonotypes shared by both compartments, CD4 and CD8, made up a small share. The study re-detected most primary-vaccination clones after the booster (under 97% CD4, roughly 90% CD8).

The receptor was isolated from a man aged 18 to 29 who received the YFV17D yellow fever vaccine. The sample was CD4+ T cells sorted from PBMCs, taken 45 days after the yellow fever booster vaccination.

The CDR3 DNA sequence: TGCGCCAGCAGCTTGGGGGACAGGGACGCAAATGAGCAGTTCTTC. As protein: CASSLGDRDANEQFF. The genes are TRBV5-1 and TRBJ2-1, with TRBD1 matching over 9 bases. Germline V gives CDR1 SGHRS, CDR2 YFSETQ. V lost 0 bases and J lost 7; bases outside the gene matches: 5. This CDR3 has 15 amino acids.